Each of the 20 T cell receptor beta chains below was sequenced from the same sample in a study of low-dose radiotherapy and immunotherapy resistance in tumors. Gene-specific TRAV and TRBV primers were used for first-strand cDNA, covering alpha and beta chains. TCR amplification ran approximately 20 PCR cycles using constant-region and V-primer adapter primers. TCRdb processed the reads anew with MiXCR; each CDR3 protein has one entry. The sample includes about 11,000 distinct CDR3 sequences, less than 75% of them seen just once. Receptor source: a human donor with advanced metastatic prostate, ovarian, gallbladder or colorectal cancer (not recorded which). This table probably holds off-target reads from a library built for another chain.

This clonotype was observed a handful of times. The chain is built from TRBV12-3 or TRBV12-4 and TRBJ2-2, with 7 bases aligning to TRBD2. This CDR3 contains 15 residues. The junction had 5 bases not matched to a gene; V was cut back by 3 bases and J by 4 bases. The DNA for the CDR3 is TGTGCCAGCAGTTTCAGGCAGCGGGGCACCGGGGAGCTGTTTTTT. Translated, it gives CASSFRQRGTGELFF.

V usage is TRBV10-2 and J usage is TRBJ2-4, with D perhaps TRBD1 or TRBD2 (5 bases each). CDR1 and CDR2 (germline): WSHSY, SAAADI. V lost 4 bases and J 3 bases, leaving 7 bases between the germline ends. The CDR3 runs to 13 residues. This chain's CDR3 is CASSAGSKNIQYF. Written as DNA, the CDR3 is TGCGCCAGCAGTGCAGGGAGCAAAAACATTCAGTACTTC.

This rearrangement joins TRBV28 to TRBJ2-7, with TRBD1 as a possible D gene (5 bases). The CDR3 totals 13 residues. Trimming took off 7 bases at V and 3 bases at J, with 13 bases between the two ends. Per germline, CDR1 MDHEN and CDR2 SYDVKM. The CDR3 region is CASTWGSSYEQYF. CDR3 sequence (DNA): TGTGCCAGCACTTGGGGCTCGAGCTACGAGCAGTACTTC.

This clonotype showed up just a few times. The V and J genes are TRBV7-2 and TRBJ2-7, with D perhaps TRBD2 (6 bases). Trimming left V 5 bases short and J 3 bases short, with 17 bases between. Per the germline V gene, CDR1 is SGHTA and CDR2 is FQGNSA. The CDR3 length is 15 residues. The CDR3 loop reads CASSLGGVGFYEQYF. The CDR3 DNA reads as TGTGCCAGCAGCCTAGGAGGGGTGGGGTTCTACGAGCAGTACTTC.

The chain carries TRBV11-3 and TRBJ2-5; 8 nucleotides match TRBD2. CDR1 and CDR2 (germline): SGHNT, YENEEA. The CDR3 extends over 13 amino acids. The V and J ends lost 10 bases and 4 bases, in that order; junction bases with no gene match: 8. DNA for the CDR3: TGTGCCACCTCGGGCGGGGGGCGAGAGACCCAGTACTTC. Residues: CATSGGGRETQYF. Filled out from reference TRBV11-3 and TRBJ2-5, the complete variable domain reads EAGVVQSPRYKIIEKKQPVAFWCNPISGHNTLYWYLQNLGQGPELLIRYENEEAVDDSQLPKDRFSAERLKGVDSTLKIQPAELGDSAVYLCATSGGGRETQYFGPGTRLLVL.

The rearrangement links TRBV7-2 to TRBJ1-2, with D perhaps matching TRBD1 (6 bases). Trimming shortened V by 3 bases and J by 2 bases, and 10 bases separated the two germline ends. This CDR3 contains 14 residues. The germline V gene has CDR1 SGHTA and CDR2 FQGNSA. CDR3 bases: TGTGCCAGCAGCTTGCGGGACAACAACTATGGCTACACCTTC. It is translated as CASSLRDNNYGYTF.

This clonotype has a single count. This chain links TRBV6-8 with TRBJ1-2; TRBD1 matches at 7 bases. CDR3 size: 13 residues. With V trimmed by 7 bases and J by 4 bases, 6 bases remained unmatched. Per germline, CDR1 MNHGY and CDR2 SAAAGT. CDR3: CASTQGPAYGYTF. CDR3 coding DNA: TGTGCCAGCACACAGGGGCCCGCCTATGGCTACACCTTC.

In its sample, this clonotype was seen a few times. Here the CDR3 reads CASSPGQMTEAFF. The CDR3 nucleotides are TGTGCCAGCAGTCCCGGACAGATGACTGAAGCTTTCTTT. V and J are TRBV6-5 and TRBJ1-1; tentatively, D is TRBD1 (6 bases). Germline lookup yields CDR1 MNHEY and CDR2 SVGAGI. With 5 bases removed from V and 5 bases from J, the gap between germline ends came to 12 bases. The CDR3 runs 13 residues.

V gene TRBV29-1 combines with J gene TRBJ2-5; 9 bases line up with TRBD1. The CDR3 runs to 14 residues. Germline V gene lookup returns CDR1 SQVTM and CDR2 ANQGSEA. J lost 4 bases, V lost 2 bases, and 5 bases had no gene match. The CDR3 bases are TGCAGCGTTGAAAACGGACAGGGGTTAGAGACCCAGTACTTC. The encoded protein is CSVENGQGLETQYF.

This chain joins TRBV5-1 and TRBJ2-1; 10 bases are shared with TRBD1. This CDR3 spans 13 amino acids. Germline V gene lookup returns CDR1 SGHRS and CDR2 YFSETQ. V lost 5 bases and J lost 15; bases outside the gene matches: 11. CDR3 coding DNA: TGCGCCAGCAGGCCTGACGCCCGGGACAGGGGGTTCTTC. Translated: CASRPDARDRGFF.

This chain uses TRBV20-1 with TRBJ2-3; TRBD1 matches 9 bases. CDR3 length: 18 residues. With V trimmed by 5 bases and J by 3 bases, 18 bases remained unmatched. The germline V gene has CDR1 DFQATT and CDR2 SNEGSKA (reference sequence). CDR3 bases: TGCAGTGCTGCCCCCGGGACAGGGTCCGTAGCAGGTACAGATACGCAGTATTTT. Its protein product is CSAAPGTGSVAGTDTQYF.

The gene calls are TRBV7-2 and TRBJ2-1, with D possibly TRBD2 on 5 matching bases. The CDR3 has 16 residues. V was clipped by 5 bases and J by 0 bases, with 14 bases between them. CDR1 and CDR2 (germline): SGHTA, FQGNSA. In DNA form, the CDR3 reads TGTGCCAGCAGCCGTTCGATAGGGAGCTCCTACAATGAGCAGTTCTTC. As protein: CASSRSIGSSYNEQFF.

This clonotype was counted only a few times. V and J are TRBV12-3 or TRBV12-4 and TRBJ2-1, with 13 bases lining up with TRBD2. With V trimmed by 6 bases and J by 2 bases, 16 bases remained unmatched. This CDR3 spans 20 amino acids. CDR3 nucleotide sequence: TGTGCCAGCAGCCAGAAACCACCACTAGCGGGAGGGCCTACCTACAATGAGCAGTTCTTC. Translating gives CASSQKPPLAGGPTYNEQFF.

This clonotype turned up a few times. The chain couples TRBV2 to TRBJ2-1, with 9 bases fitting TRBD2. CDR1 is SNHLY, CDR2 FYNNEI, per germline. The CDR3 totals 15 residues. Trimming cost V 3 bases and J 6 bases; bases outside gene matches: 6. The DNA of the CDR3 is TGTGCCAGCAGTGATCGGGTAGCGGGGGCCAATGAGCAGTTCTTC. Its translation: CASSDRVAGANEQFF.

This clonotype was seen more than once but under ten times. V and J are TRBV19 and TRBJ2-3; D is possibly TRBD1 (5 bases). Deletions cut 5 bases from V and 10 bases from J, with 13 bases between. The germline V gene has CDR1 LNHDA and CDR2 SQIVND (reference sequence). The CDR3 is made up of 12 amino acids. In DNA form, the CDR3 reads TGTGCCAGTAGTGGAACAGGCCGGGCGCAGTATTTT. It is translated as CASSGTGRAQYF.

The chain uses TRBV14 and TRBJ2-7; tentative D call: TRBD2 (5 bases). Trimming stripped 1 base from V and 6 bases from J, with 10 bases between. The CDR3 totals 13 residues. CDR1 and CDR2 (germline): SGHDN, FVKESK. The CDR3 region has the DNA TGTGCCAGCAGCCAAGGGGCCCGGGGCGAGCAGTACTTC. This encodes CASSQGARGEQYF.

With respect to this clonotype: One junction end disagrees with the germline gene, perhaps due to a read error. This rearrangement joins TRBV5-1 to TRBJ2-1; possibly TRBD1 for D (5 bases). The CDR3 has 14 amino acids. Germline V gene data show CDR1 as SGHRS and CDR2 as YFSETQ. The CDR3 region is CASSLVQGRNEQFF. CDR3 nucleotide sequence: TGTGCCAGCAGCTTGGTTCAGGGAAGGAATGAGCAGTTCTTC.

This chain connects TRBV28 to TRBJ1-4, with D unclear. Trimming took 2 bases from V and 5 from J, leaving 12 bases between them. This CDR3 comprises 15 residues. From germline, CDR1 is MDHEN and CDR2 SYDVKM. The CDR3 region has the DNA TGTGCCAGCAGTTTAGGCGGTCCAATCAATGAAAAACTGTTTTTT. Translation gives CASSLGGPINEKLFF.

The chain links TRBV29-1 to TRBJ2-1, with D perhaps TRBD2 (8 bases). Germline V gene sequence: CDR1 SQVTM, CDR2 ANQGSEA. This CDR3 region has 12 residues. Trimming took 6 bases from V and 15 from J, leaving 21 bases between them. The CDR3 nucleotides read TGCAGCGTCGGAGCAGGGGGACTAGGGCCGTTCTTC. This codes for CSVGAGGLGPFF.

The chain joins TRBV2 to TRBJ2-1; D assignment may be TRBD1 or TRBD2 (5 bases each). The germline CDR1 and CDR2 sequences are SNHLY and FYNNEI. The germline V and J ends were trimmed by 6 bases and 5 bases, with 17 bases remaining between them. This CDR3 region has 15 residues. The CDR3 loop reads CASRRGPNLNNEQFF. In DNA form, the CDR3 reads TGTGCCAGCAGGAGGGGACCGAACCTAAACAATGAGCAGTTCTTC.